This passage covers 6 T cell receptor beta chains from one sample sequenced in a study of blood T cell repertoires in COVID-19. This table comes from immunoSEQ multiplex PCR, and its TCRdb copy is limited to in-frame clones, with some not included. The sample holds approximately 210,000 clones; 83% are singletons and the top ten take under 3%. Source material: peripheral blood. The receptors originated from a man over 45 with active or convalescent COVID-19.

The V gene is TRBV6-1, the J gene TRBJ1-5; a possible D gene is TRBD1 (6 bases). Germline-derived CDR1 and CDR2 are MNHNS and SASEGT. The CDR3 totals 17 residues. The V end lost 2 bases, the J end lost 7 bases, and 21 bases lay between the germline ends. CDR3 loop: CASSEYAGGPGRQPQHF. The CDR3, as DNA: TGTGCCAGCAGTGAATACGCGGGGGGCCCCGGGCGACAGCCCCAGCATTTT.

The chain links TRBV19 to TRBJ1-2; maybe TRBD1 (6 bases). Trimming removed 7 bases from V and 7 bases from J, with 19 bases in between. Germline V gene data show CDR1 as LNHDA and CDR2 as SQIVND (reference sequence). This CDR3 comprises 14 residues. The CDR3 DNA reads as TGTGCCAGTATCGGACAGTCAGCGTTTCGTGGCTACACCTTC. This codes for CASIGQSAFRGYTF.

In the case of this clone: Compared with germline, one end of the junction differs, possibly owing to a read error. V gene TRBV28 combines with J gene TRBJ1-1; 9 nucleotides agree with TRBD1. In germline, CDR1 is MDHEN, CDR2 SYDVKM. This CDR3 has 15 residues. CDR3: CASSLTGQGGTGAFF. In DNA, the CDR3 is TGTGCCAGCAGTTTGACGGGACAGGGTGGCACTGGAGCTTTCTTT.

The chain employs TRBV2 and TRBJ1-1, with 8 bases aligning to TRBD1. V lost 3 bases to trimming and J lost 4 bases; unmatched junction nucleotides: 7. Germline V gene data show CDR1 as SNHLY and CDR2 as FYNNEI. This CDR3 comprises 15 residues. CDR3 DNA sequence: TGTGCCAGCAGTGATCCCCGACAGGGGCCCACTGAAGCTTTCTTT. It yields the protein CASSDPRQGPTEAFF.

This rearrangement joins TRBV4-1 to TRBJ1-5; no definite D call. V dropped 3 bases and J dropped 3 bases, with 15 bases sitting between them. The CDR3 covers 16 residues. The germline CDR1 and CDR2 sequences are MGHRA and YSYEKL. CDR3 residues: CASSQWASGVNQPQHF. The DNA of the CDR3 is TGCGCCAGCAGCCAGTGGGCTTCCGGTGTCAATCAGCCCCAGCATTTT.

This chain connects TRBV7-2 to TRBJ2-1; TRBD2 matches at 8 bases. This CDR3 has 14 residues. Trimming at V came to 5 bases and at J to 8 bases, leaving 8 bases not matched to a gene. Germline V CDR1 and CDR2: SGHTA, FQGNSA. This CDR3 reads CASSPGTSPDEQFF. CDR3 in DNA: TGTGCCAGCAGCCCCGGGACTAGTCCGGATGAGCAGTTCTTC.